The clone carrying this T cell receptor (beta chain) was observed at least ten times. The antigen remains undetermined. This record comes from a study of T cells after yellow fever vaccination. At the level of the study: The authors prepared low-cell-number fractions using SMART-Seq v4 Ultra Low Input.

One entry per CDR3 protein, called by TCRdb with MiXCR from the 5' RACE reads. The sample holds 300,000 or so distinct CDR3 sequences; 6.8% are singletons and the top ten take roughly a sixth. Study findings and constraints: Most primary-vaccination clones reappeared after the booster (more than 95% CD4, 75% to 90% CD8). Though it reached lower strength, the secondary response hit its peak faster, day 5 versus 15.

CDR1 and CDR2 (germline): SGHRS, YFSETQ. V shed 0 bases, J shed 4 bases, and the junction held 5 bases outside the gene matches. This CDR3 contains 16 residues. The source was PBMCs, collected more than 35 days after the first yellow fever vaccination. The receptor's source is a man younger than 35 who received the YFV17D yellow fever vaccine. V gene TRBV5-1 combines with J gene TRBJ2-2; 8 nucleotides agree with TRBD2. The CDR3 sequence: CASSLAGLAGTGELFF. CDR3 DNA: TGCGCCAGCAGCTTGGCCGGCCTAGCGGGCACCGGGGAGCTGTTTTTT.